The 20 T cell receptor beta chains reported below all come from one sample, sequenced in a study of cytomegalovirus exposure and HLA in healthy donors. The primer mix had 60 Vbeta and 13 Jbeta primers. The data were produced by immunoSEQ multiplex PCR, yet TCRdb's version contains in-frame clones alone and is incomplete. The sample shows 200,000 or so clones, more than 65% of them seen only once. The sequenced sample consisted of PBMCs. These receptors were taken from a man younger than 30 in good health and CMV-seronegative.

The chain combines TRBV7-3 with TRBJ2-3; 8 nucleotides match TRBD2. Trimming cost V 0 bases and J 8 bases; bases outside gene matches: 7. The CDR3 loop spans 15 amino acids. CDR1 is SGHTA and CDR2 is FQGTGA in the germline V gene. The CDR3, as DNA: TGTGCCAGCAGCTTAACGTCGGGGGGGCGGGGTACGCAGTATTTT. It encodes CASSLTSGGRGTQYF.

As to this clone: A junction boundary mismatches the germline segment, possibly from a read error. The DNA for the CDR3 is TGTGCTAGCAGCTTGGGAGGTGGGGTCCCCGGGGAGCTGTTTTTT. Translating it yields CASSLGGGVPGELFF. The chain is built from TRBV7-7 and TRBJ2-2, with D possibly being TRBD2 (6 bases). The CDR3 contains 15 residues. Germline V CDR1 and CDR2: SSHAT, FNYEAQ (reference sequence).

The chain has TRBV19 and TRBJ1-1; tentative D call: TRBD1 (6 bases). With 0 bases removed from V and 3 bases from J, the gap between germline ends came to 17 bases. CDR1 is LNHDA, CDR2 SQIVND, per germline (reference sequence). The CDR3 length is 17 residues. The CDR3 nucleotides read TGTGCCAGTAGTATAGATGTCAGGGGAAAGAGGGACACTGAAGCTTTCTTT. The encoded protein is CASSIDVRGKRDTEAFF.

This clone appeared a few times. The rearrangement joins TRBV6-5 to TRBJ2-7, with D maybe TRBD1 (6 bases). The CDR3 spans 13 residues. Trimming stripped 5 bases from V and 5 bases from J, with 13 bases between. Per germline, CDR1 MNHEY and CDR2 SVGAGI. The CDR3 sequence is CASSPSRGDEQYF. CDR3 nucleotides: TGTGCCAGCAGTCCTAGCAGGGGTGACGAGCAGTACTTC.

This sequence joins TRBV29-1 and TRBJ1-1, with D tentatively TRBD1 (6 bases). The V end lost 7 bases, the J end lost 0 bases, and 12 bases lay between the germline ends. Germline CDR1 SQVTM, CDR2 ANQGSEA. This CDR3 spans 13 amino acids. The CDR3 sequence: CSARQEMNTEAFF. CDR3 DNA sequence: TGCAGCGCCCGACAGGAGATGAACACTGAAGCTTTCTTT.

V and J are TRBV4-1 and TRBJ2-7, with D possibly matching TRBD2 (5 bases). Germline-derived CDR1 and CDR2 are MGHRA and YSYEKL. V gave up 0 bases and J gave up 5 bases, with 14 bases separating them. The CDR3 loop spans 15 amino acids. The CDR3 loop is CASSQDTGFRDEQYF. CDR3 coding DNA: TGCGCCAGCAGCCAAGATACGGGATTTAGGGACGAGCAGTACTTC.

The rearrangement links TRBV5-4 to TRBJ2-3; 8 positions match TRBD2. CDR3 length: 16 amino acids. The J segment lost 4 bases and the V segment lost 0 bases, leaving 7 bases of the junction unmatched. The germline CDR1 and CDR2 sequences are SGHNT and YYREEE (reference sequence). The CDR3 DNA is TGTGCCAGCAGCTTGGGCGGAGCGGGGGCGGCAGATACGCAGTATTTT. Translating gives CASSLGGAGAADTQYF.

In this sample, this clone turned up once. The chain has TRBV5-4 and TRBJ2-7, with 15 bases matching TRBD2. The J segment lost 0 bases and the V segment lost 4 bases, leaving 5 bases of the junction unmatched. CDR1 and CDR2 (germline): SGHNT, YYREEE (reference sequence). The CDR3 is 17 amino acids. CDR3 protein: CASSLGLAGGLSYEQYF. Written as DNA, the CDR3 is TGTGCCAGCAGCCTGGGACTAGCGGGAGGTCTCTCCTACGAGCAGTACTTC.

The chain is built from TRBV5-1 and TRBJ2-7, with 8 bases matching TRBD2. With V trimmed by 4 bases and J by 5 bases, 8 bases remained unmatched. The CDR3 length is 14 residues. Germline lookup yields CDR1 SGHRS and CDR2 YFSETQ. The CDR3 region has the DNA TGCGCCAGCAGCCTGCGGGTAGCGGGGAACGAGCAGTACTTC. Protein: CASSLRVAGNEQYF.

V usage is TRBV10-1 and J usage is TRBJ2-5; the D gene is possibly TRBD1 (6 bases). The length of the CDR3 is 14 residues. The germline V and J ends were trimmed by 0 bases and 2 bases, with 7 bases remaining between them. Germline CDR1 reads WNHNN; CDR2 reads SYGVQD (reference sequence). As DNA, the CDR3 is TGCGCCAGCAGTGAGTCCGGGACACAAGAGACCCAGTACTTC. It specifies CASSESGTQETQYF.

Comments on this clone: At one of its ends the junction is not consistent with the germline gene, which may arise from a read error. The V call is TRBV11-2, the J call TRBJ2-5; a weak D match, TRBD1 (5 bases). Germline V gene sequence: CDR1 SGHAT, CDR2 FQNNGV. The CDR3 totals 15 residues. CDR3 sequence reads: CASSLWAGYQETQYF. DNA for the CDR3: TGTGCCAGCAGCTTATGGGCAGGGTACCAGGAGACCCAGTACTTC.

This clone was observed a handful of times. V gene TRBV6-6 combines with J gene TRBJ1-1; TRBD1 agrees at 8 bases. Germline loops: CDR1 MNHNY, CDR2 SVGAGI (reference sequence). After removal of 3 bases from V and 8 bases from J, the junction contained 11 bases not matched to a gene. This CDR3 is 15 amino acids long. CDR3 DNA: TGTGCCAGCAGTTATCCCTCAGGGGGCGCATGGGAAGCTTTCTTT. As protein: CASSYPSGGAWEAFF.

The gene calls are TRBV19 and TRBJ2-1; 7 bases line up with TRBD2. J gave up 2 bases and V 0 bases, and 4 bases lay outside the gene matches. The CDR3 runs 16 residues. Looked up from germline, CDR1 is LNHDA and CDR2 is SQIVND (reference sequence). The CDR3 reads CASSIEGTNTYNEQFF. The CDR3 bases are TGTGCCAGTAGTATAGAAGGGACTAATACCTACAATGAGCAGTTCTTC.

The rearrangement joins TRBV19 to TRBJ2-1; 10 bases are a match to TRBD2. CDR3 length: 19 amino acids. CDR1 and CDR2 from the germline V gene are LNHDA and SQIVND (reference sequence). V was pared by 0 bases and J by 7 bases, with 15 bases of the junction left unmatched. In nucleotides, the CDR3 is TGTGCCAGTAGTATAGATTGGACTAGCGGAAATATCAAGCTAAATGAGCAGTTCTTC. It translates to CASSIDWTSGNIKLNEQFF. Full variable domain (rest looked up from reference TRBV19 and TRBJ2-1): DGGITQSPKYLFRKEGQNVTLSCEQNLNHDAMYWYRQDPGQGLRLIYYSQIVNDFQKGDIAEGYSVSREKKESFPLTVTSAQKNPTAFYLCASSIDWTSGNIKLNEQFFGPGTRLTVL.

This clone was recorded a few times. The V and J genes are TRBV25-1 and TRBJ1-1; a possible D gene is TRBD1 (6 bases). CDR3 length: 14 amino acids. Trimming took 3 bases from V and 0 from J, leaving 8 bases between them. Germline loops: CDR1 MGHDK, CDR2 SYGVNS. CDR3 protein: CASSEKGVNTEAFF. The CDR3 DNA sequence: TGTGCCAGCAGTGAGAAGGGGGTGAACACTGAAGCTTTCTTT.

The chain has TRBV6-1 and TRBJ2-7; weak D call: TRBD1 (5 bases). This CDR3 spans 17 amino acids. V lost 2 bases and J 1 base, leaving 18 bases between the germline ends. The germline V gene encodes CDR1 MNHNS and CDR2 SASEGT. The CDR3 DNA is TGTGCCAGCAGTGAAAAATCGTGGGTTGCAGGGTCCTACGAGCAGTACTTC. Encoded protein: CASSEKSWVAGSYEQYF.

A few counts support this clone. This sequence joins TRBV6-5 and TRBJ2-7; tentative D call: TRBD2 (5 bases). The V gene lost 0 bases and the J gene lost 2 bases, with 11 bases spanning the gap. The CDR3 loop spans 15 amino acids. CDR1 and CDR2 from the germline V gene are MNHEY and SVGAGI. The CDR3 coding sequence is TGTGCCAGCAGTTACTCGTCTCCGCGGGCCTACGAGCAGTACTTC. Translation: CASSYSSPRAYEQYF.

This clone showed up just a few times. The V call is TRBV2, the J call TRBJ1-5; TRBD1 might be the D (5 bases). V was clipped by 1 base and J by 7 bases, with 11 bases between them. The CDR3 consists of 14 residues. Per germline, CDR1 SNHLY and CDR2 FYNNEI. The CDR3 region is CASSEGGGGQPQHF. The CDR3 DNA reads TGTGCCAGCAGTGAAGGGGGGGGAGGACAGCCCCAGCATTTT.

The V and J genes are TRBV14 and TRBJ1-2; TRBD1 matches at 12 bases. J gave up 7 bases and V 1 base, and 10 bases lay outside the gene matches. The V gene's germline CDR1 is SGHDN and CDR2 FVKESK. CDR3 length: 17 residues. The CDR3 DNA sequence: TGTGCCAGCAGCCAAGGACCGGGACAGGGGGCTAATATTGGCTACACCTTC. Translation: CASSQGPGQGANIGYTF.

To note about this clone: The same CDR3 also results from other DNA sequences found in this sample. The chain carries TRBV6-5 and TRBJ2-1; D is perhaps TRBD1 (6 bases). From germline, CDR1 is MNHEY and CDR2 SVGAGI. V dropped 6 bases and J dropped 6 bases, with 18 bases sitting between them. The CDR3 has 15 residues. CDR3 DNA: TGTGCCAGCAGGAGGGGGAGTCCCGCTATCAATGAGCAGTTCTTC. Residues: CASRRGSPAINEQFF.